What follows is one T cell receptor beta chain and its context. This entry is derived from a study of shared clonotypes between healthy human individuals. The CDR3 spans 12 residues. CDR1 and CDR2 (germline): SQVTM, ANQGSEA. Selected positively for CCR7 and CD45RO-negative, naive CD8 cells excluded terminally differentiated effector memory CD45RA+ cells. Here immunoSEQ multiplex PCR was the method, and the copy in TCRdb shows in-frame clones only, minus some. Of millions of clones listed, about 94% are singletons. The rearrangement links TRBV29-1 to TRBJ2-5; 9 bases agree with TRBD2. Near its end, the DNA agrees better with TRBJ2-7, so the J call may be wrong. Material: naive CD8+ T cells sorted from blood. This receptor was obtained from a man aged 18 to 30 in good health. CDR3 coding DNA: TGCAGCGTCCAGACTAGCGGCTACGAGCAGTACTTC. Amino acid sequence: CSVQTSGYEQYF.